The rows below give T cell receptor beta chains drawn from one sample of a study of T cell responses to AZD1222 COVID-19 vaccine. Sequencing was performed with immunoSEQ multiplex PCR; in TCRdb, only in-frame clones are kept and a portion is missing. This sample has approximately 82,000 clones, with approximately 90% found just once. The sample was peripheral blood, taken 28 days after the second AZD1222 dose. The receptors here all came from an adult who received the AZD1222 COVID-19 vaccine. Both conserved end residues are part of each CDR3. The D gene is left open where the match is weak. The size of a clone is reported for some rows only, either as once, few or many, or as a class for expanded clones.

TRBV7-2	TRBJ2-6	-	-	CASSLSRGRAPSGANVLTF	TGTGCCAGCAGCTTATCACGGGGCAGAGCCCCGTCTGGGGCCAACGTCCTGACTTTC
TRBV9	TRBJ2-3	TRBD1	once	CASSEGTGVTDTQYF	TGTGCCAGCAGCGAGGGGACAGGGGTCACAGATACGCAGTATTTT
TRBV4-2	TRBJ2-3	TRBD2	-	CASSQAVVAGGTDTQYF	TGTGCCAGCAGCCAAGCGGTTGTAGCGGGGGGCACAGATACGCAGTATTTT
TRBV7-9	TRBJ1-5	TRBD1	-	CASSYGGAGQGAPRPQHF	TGTGCCAGCAGCTACGGCGGGGCGGGACAGGGGGCGCCCAGGCCCCAGCATTTT
TRBV21-1	TRBJ1-5	-	-	CASSPLGRHAKSNQPQHF	TGTGCCAGCAGCCCCCTTGGGAGACACGCCAAGAGCAATCAGCCCCAGCATTTT
TRBV19	TRBJ1-6	-	-	CASSRTDNSPLHF	TGTGCCAGTAGTCGGACAGATAATTCACCCCTCCACTTT
TRBV5-1	TRBJ1-3	TRBD1	few	CASSLNGQGGFSGNTIYF	TGCGCCAGCAGCTTGAATGGACAGGGGGGGTTCTCTGGAAACACCATATATTTT
TRBV4-2	TRBJ1-2	-	-	CASSQEGGEYGYTF	TGTGCCAGCAGCCAAGAAGGGGGGGAATATGGCTACACCTTC
TRBV2	TRBJ1-5	TRBD1	-	CASTGEGQENQPQHF	TGTGCCAGCACCGGGGAAGGACAGGAGAATCAGCCCCAGCATTTT
TRBV24-1	TRBJ2-3	TRBD1	-	CATSDSRGGYTDTQYF	TGTGCCACCAGTGATTCGCGAGGGGGCTACACAGATACGCAGTATTTT
TRBV5-4	TRBJ1-1	-	-	CASSLEGTGITEAFF	TGTGCCAGCAGCTTGGAGGGTACGGGAATCACTGAAGCTTTCTTT
TRBV3-1/TRBV3-2	TRBJ2-3	TRBD2	-	CASSPGLAGELTSTDTQYF	TGTGCCAGCAGCCCGGGACTAGCGGGAGAACTCACTAGCACAGATACGCAGTATTTT
TRBV27	TRBJ2-1	-	once	CASSTVRRGEQFF	TGTGCCAGCAGTACCGTACGGAGGGGTGAGCAGTTCTTC
TRBV6-2/TRBV6-3	TRBJ1-5	-	-	CASSGPHGNQPQHF	TGTGCCAGCAGTGGACCTCACGGAAATCAGCCCCAGCATTTT
TRBV29-1	TRBJ1-1	-	-	CSVERQRNTEAFF	TGCAGCGTTGAACGGCAGAGAAACACTGAAGCTTTCTTT
TRBV28	TRBJ1-1	-	-	CASSLSLQGSTEAFF	TGTGCCAGCAGTTTATCGCTCCAGGGTTCCACTGAAGCTTTCTTT
TRBV29-1	TRBJ1-2	-	-	CSVDQFNHGYTF	TGCAGCGTTGACCAGTTCAACCATGGCTACACCTTC
TRBV19	TRBJ1-5	-	-	CASSLQGNSNQPQHF	TGTGCCAGTAGTTTGCAGGGAAATAGCAATCAGCCCCAGCATTTT
TRBV7-9	TRBJ2-5	TRBD2	-	CASSKRGEETQYF	TGTGCCAGCAGCAAACGGGGGGAAGAGACCCAGTACTTC
TRBV4-1	TRBJ1-4	-	-	CASSQAPGNMEKLFF	TGCGCCAGCAGCCAAGCACCGGGGAATATGGAAAAACTGTTTTTT
TRBV28	TRBJ1-4	-	-	CASRDEGYDEKLFF	TGTGCCAGCAGGGACGAGGGATATGATGAAAAACTGTTTTTT
TRBV5-6	TRBJ2-7	-	-	CASSLARYEQYF	TGTGCCAGCAGCTTGGCTCGGTACGAGCAGTACTTC
TRBV9	TRBJ2-5	-	once	CASSGQGRASLEAQYF	TGTGCCAGCAGCGGACAAGGGCGGGCGAGCTTGGAGGCCCAGTACTTC